The sample holds a few counts of the clone carrying this T cell receptor (beta chain). The data were obtained in a study of T-cell memory formation after mild COVID-19. The V gene lost 3 bases and the J gene lost 9 bases, with 17 bases spanning the gap. This CDR3 is 15 amino acids long. Germline V gives CDR1 LNHNV, CDR2 YYDKDF (reference sequence). Researchers used 5'RACE with constant-segment primers to make TCR alpha and TCR beta cDNA libraries that carry sample barcodes and UMIs. Each CDR3 protein gets one entry after TCRdb re-called the 5' RACE reads with MiXCR. Found here are about 110,000 distinct CDR3 sequences, approximately 17% of them singletons; the top ten hold less than 35%.

This clonotype originated in an adult woman who had mild COVID-19 (a few samples of this study predate the infection). Cell type and time point are not known. Sequencing used PBMCs or a T cell subset sorted from them (not recorded which). The rearrangement joins TRBV15 to TRBJ2-2; D possibly uses TRBD1 or TRBD2 (5 bases each). CDR3 sequence: CATSSRGISTRELFF. The CDR3 DNA follows: TGTGCCACCAGCAGCCGGGGCATCTCTACGCGGGAGCTGTTTTTT.